These T cell receptor beta chains were read from a single sample in a study of T cells expressing NK-cell markers. TCRdb reprocessed the 5' RACE reads; each CDR3 protein has one entry and no DNA is given. This sample lists roughly 180,000 distinct CDR3 sequences; its ten largest clones have 18%. The sequencing input was blood T cells: a sorted CD56 or NKG2C T cell subset, CD4+ or CD8+ T cells, or bulk PBMC T cells (not recorded which). These receptors came from a woman between 18 and 69 years old in good health. Each CDR3 is given with its conserved first and last residue.

length	J	V	CDR3
13	TRBJ1-4	TRBV29-1	CSVDPGGFGKLFF
15	TRBJ1-1	TRBV5-1	CASSLSSQGGTEAFF
13	TRBJ2-7	TRBV20-1	CSASRDRSYEQYF
12	TRBJ2-7	TRBV27	CASRKQGNEQYF
16	TRBJ2-7	TRBV5-5	CASSLASGSSTYEQYF
13	TRBJ2-3	TRBV6-2/TRBV6-3	CASRESSTDTQYF
14	TRBJ2-1	TRBV5-1	CASSLGSPPGEQFF
16	TRBJ2-2	TRBV9	CASSVNLATNTGELFF
16	TRBJ1-1	TRBV21-1	CASSKGGRQGYTEAFF
16	TRBJ2-5	TRBV25-1	CATLRGRASGQETQYF
14	TRBJ1-1	TRBV6-5	CASSYEGVGTEAFF
15	TRBJ2-3	TRBV10-3	CAISELAGLGDTQYF
15	TRBJ2-5	TRBV20-1	CSARVGSQPQETQYF
16	TRBJ2-7	TRBV28	CASSPGGETVSYEQYF
13	TRBJ1-1	TRBV30	CAWSPLMNTEAFF
14	TRBJ2-7	TRBV7-2	CASSPDRGPNEQYF
14	TRBJ1-1	TRBV9	CASSSDRENTEAFF
15	TRBJ2-7	TRBV12-3/TRBV12-4	CASSVFWTGYDEQYF
15	TRBJ2-2	TRBV2	CASSGGRGLPGELFF
15	TRBJ2-7	TRBV2	CASSGVSSGRTEQYF
14	TRBJ2-1	TRBV5-1	CASSSRTGFNEQFF
16	TRBJ2-1	TRBV12-3/TRBV12-4	CASSSGLAAGGDEQFF
14	TRBJ2-7	TRBV29-1	CSVWDFPRSYEQYF
13	TRBJ1-1	TRBV20-1	CSAEDGTPTEAFF
16	TRBJ2-2	TRBV3-1	CASSPYRGLASGELFF
15	TRBJ2-1	TRBV18	CASSVAGGPYNEQFF
14	TRBJ2-7	TRBV2	CASRKQGQSYEQYF
14	TRBJ2-4	TRBV20-1	CSARLPGQRNIQYF
16	TRBJ2-5	TRBV7-9	CASSLDRAGTQETQYF
13	TRBJ2-5	TRBV2	CASSIGTQETQYF
16	TRBJ1-1	TRBV5-1	CASSLAFPSVNTEAFF
14	TRBJ1-1	TRBV5-1	CASSAQGRNTEAFF
15	TRBJ1-2	TRBV7-9	CASSLATGVQGDYTF
15	TRBJ1-4	TRBV5-1	CASSLFGTDNEKLFF
15	TRBJ2-5	TRBV9	CASSLSAGDRETQYF
14	TRBJ2-5	TRBV3-1	CASSQGNGQETQYF
18	TRBJ2-2	TRBV11-1	CASSLMNWRDRDTGELFF
14	TRBJ2-1	TRBV27	CASSLSPGLDEQFF
14	TRBJ1-1	TRBV20-1	CSARAGILNTEAFF
13	TRBJ2-5	TRBV5-1	CASSKGSGETQYF
15	TRBJ2-5	TRBV5-6	CASSQVWAGGETQYF
17	TRBJ2-2	TRBV12-3/TRBV12-4	CASSLQAGSANTGELFF
15	TRBJ2-3	TRBV20-1	CSAPGGGGSTDTQYF
16	TRBJ2-4	TRBV28	CASSRGLAGGENIQYF
15	TRBJ2-7	TRBV28	CASSLISGTPGEQYF
17	TRBJ2-1	TRBV20-1	CSASGLAGGPTYNEQFF
15	TRBJ2-1	TRBV4-2	CASSLLETGSNEQFF
15	TRBJ2-1	TRBV7-8	CASSLAGETYNEQFF
17	TRBJ2-4	TRBV19	CASSQTNRGTAKNIQYF